Listed here are 21 T cell receptor beta chains from one sample, sequenced in a study of blood T cell repertoires in COVID-19. Produced via immunoSEQ multiplex PCR; TCRdb's table is partial and in-frame only. The sample carries over 150,000 clones, 75% to 90% recorded once. Sequencing input: peripheral blood. These receptor sequences come from a woman aged 55 to 70 with acute or convalescent COVID-19.

The chain uses TRBV2 and TRBJ1-5; a weak D match, TRBD1 (6 bases). In germline, CDR1 is SNHLY, CDR2 FYNNEI. The CDR3 covers 12 residues. CDR3 in amino acids: CASGVGNQPQHF. The CDR3 DNA reads as TGTGCGTCAGGGGTGGGCAATCAGCCCCAGCATTTT.

The rearrangement uses TRBV6-5 and TRBJ2-7; maybe TRBD1 (6 bases). CDR1 MNHEY and CDR2 SVGAGI come from the germline V gene. V gave up 7 bases and J gave up 3 bases, with 16 bases separating them. The CDR3 length is 14 residues. CDR3 in DNA: TGTGCCAGCACTCAACAGGGCACCTTCTACGAGCAGTACTTC. Amino acids: CASTQQGTFYEQYF.

This chain uses TRBV27 with TRBJ1-2; tentatively, D is TRBD1 (6 bases). The V gene lost 5 bases and the J gene lost 0 bases, with 10 bases spanning the gap. The CDR3 is made up of 14 amino acids. Germline loops: CDR1 MNHEY, CDR2 SMNVEV (reference sequence). DNA of the CDR3: TGTGCCAGCAGTCGAGGACAGACTAACTATGGCTACACCTTC. Encoded protein: CASSRGQTNYGYTF.

The chain links TRBV11-2 to TRBJ2-7, with D unclear. The CDR3 length is 15 residues. Germline CDR1 SGHAT, CDR2 FQNNGV. V was trimmed by 0 bases and J by 7 bases, leaving 16 bases between them. This CDR3 reads CASSLDRYGPGEQYF. In DNA, the CDR3 is TGTGCCAGCAGCTTAGATCGATACGGCCCCGGGGAGCAGTACTTC.

V and J are TRBV6-1 and TRBJ1-5, with 8 bases that match TRBD1. CDR1 is MNHNS and CDR2 is SASEGT in the germline V gene. J lost 0 bases, V lost 4 bases, and 17 bases had no gene match. The CDR3 consists of 20 residues. The CDR3 bases are TGTGCCAGCAGTGCAAAAGCAGGGGGCCGGAGACTTTATAGCAATCAGCCCCAGCATTTT. It codes for CASSAKAGGRRLYSNQPQHF.

This rearrangement joins TRBV6-4 to TRBJ1-2; weak D call: TRBD1 (6 bases). The CDR3 is 16 amino acids. V was clipped by 0 bases and J by 3 bases, with 14 bases between them. CDR1 is MRHNA and CDR2 is SNTAGT in the germline V gene. CDR3 nucleotides: TGTGCCAGCAGTGACTCGACGCAGGGGAAGGACTATGGCTACACCTTC. Translating gives CASSDSTQGKDYGYTF.

Details on this clone: Relative to the germline gene, one junction end is altered; a read error may explain this. The chain recombines TRBV6-2 or TRBV6-3 with TRBJ1-4; D is unclear. Per germline, CDR1 MNHEY and CDR2 SVGEGT. The CDR3 has 12 amino acids. CDR3 residues: CASSQTHEKLFF. Written as DNA, the CDR3 is TGTGCCAGCAGCCAAACTCATGAAAAACTGTTTTTT.

The genes are TRBV3-1 (or the pseudogene TRBV3-2) and TRBJ2-7, with D maybe TRBD1 (6 bases). Germline V gene sequence: CDR1 LGHDT, CDR2 YNNKEL (reference sequence). V lost 3 bases to trimming and J lost 0 bases, with 6 bases between them. The CDR3 totals 13 residues. CDR3 nucleotide sequence: TGTGCCAGCAGCCACAGGGGCTCCTACGAGCAGTACTTC. Residues: CASSHRGSYEQYF.

As DNA, the CDR3 is TGTGCCAGCAGCCTGCCTAGCGGGGGGTCGCAGTATTTT. Translated, it gives CASSLPSGGSQYF. The genes are TRBV7-2 and TRBJ2-3; 11 bases fit TRBD2. The germline V gene has CDR1 SGHTA and CDR2 FQGNSA. Trimming cost V 5 bases and J 10 bases; bases outside gene matches: 5. The CDR3 runs to 13 residues.

The chain couples TRBV30 to TRBJ1-3; D might be TRBD1 (6 bases). The CDR3 is made up of 14 amino acids. Between the trimmed V and J ends, which lost 2 bases and 2 bases, there was a span of 10 bases. Germline V lookup: CDR1 GTSNPN, CDR2 SVGIG (reference sequence). The CDR3 here is CAWSRGAPGNTIYF. CDR3 bases: TGTGCCTGGAGTCGGGGGGCCCCTGGAAACACCATATATTTT.

The V call is TRBV3-1 (or the pseudogene TRBV3-2), the J call TRBJ2-1; TRBD2 is a possible D gene (6 bases). The germline V gene has CDR1 LGHDT and CDR2 YNNKEL (reference sequence). Trimming cost V 3 bases and J 9 bases, with 18 bases left between them. The CDR3 consists of 15 residues. CDR3 loop: CASSHGGATGGEQFF. In nucleotides, the CDR3 is TGTGCCAGCAGCCACGGAGGGGCAACTGGGGGTGAGCAGTTCTTC.

The rearrangement links TRBV6-6 to TRBJ2-3; 8 nucleotides agree with TRBD2. Germline V gives CDR1 MNHNY, CDR2 SVGAGI (reference sequence). Losses at the gene ends were 4 bases for V and 0 bases for J; bases not matched to a gene: 6. This CDR3 has 16 amino acids. CDR3 protein: CASSLRGGRSTDTQYF. The CDR3 nucleotides read TGTGCCAGCAGTTTACGGGGGGGCCGGAGCACAGATACGCAGTATTTT.

In the case of this clone: One end of the junction varies from germline; a read error may be responsible. The V gene is TRBV7-7, the J gene TRBJ2-2; weak D call: TRBD2 (7 bases). The CDR3 is made up of 18 amino acids. Germline CDR1 reads SSHAT; CDR2 reads FNYEAQ (reference sequence). The CDR3 sequence: CASSLERRRGQGTGELFF. CDR3 bases: TGTGCTAGCAGCTTAGAGAGGCGGCGGGGGCAGGGCACCGGGGAGCTGTTTTTT.

CDR3 bases: TGTGCCACCTCGGGGGGGCTTGAGGGTCAGCCCCAGCATTTT. Its translation: CATSGGLEGQPQHF. The rearrangement uses TRBV10-3 and TRBJ1-5; D possibly corresponds to TRBD1 (6 bases). CDR1 and CDR2 from the germline V gene are ENHRY and SYGVKD. The CDR3 loop spans 14 amino acids. The germline V and J ends were trimmed by 10 bases and 6 bases, with 19 bases remaining between them.

In its sample, this clone was seen a few times. This sequence joins TRBV19 and TRBJ2-2; 9 bases map to TRBD1. This CDR3 is built from 16 residues. Unmatched junction bases numbered 8, after V lost 3 bases and J lost 6 bases. CDR1 is LNHDA and CDR2 is SQIVND in the germline V gene (reference sequence). The CDR3 DNA follows: TGTGCCAGTAGTATTTTACAGGGGGCGCGGGCCGGGGAGCTGTTTTTT. It codes for CASSILQGARAGELFF.

This chain connects TRBV7-3 to TRBJ2-3; weak D call: TRBD2 (6 bases). Trimming removed 5 bases at V and 5 bases at J, with 14 bases between. The CDR3 extends over 14 amino acids. Per germline, CDR1 SGHTA and CDR2 FQGTGA. The CDR3 loop is CASSLWTIGDTQYF. The CDR3 DNA is TGTGCCAGCAGCCTATGGACTATAGGAGATACGCAGTATTTT.

The gene calls are TRBV6-5 and TRBJ1-1, with D maybe TRBD1 (5 bases). Trimming cost V 4 bases and J 4 bases, with 13 bases left between them. Germline V gene data show CDR1 as MNHEY and CDR2 as SVGAGI. The CDR3 covers 14 residues. CDR3 bases: TGTGCCAGCAGTTGGGGCCACCTAGGCACTGAAGCTTTCTTT. It yields the protein CASSWGHLGTEAFF.

This clone was recorded a few times. This chain connects TRBV9 to TRBJ1-6; D remains ambiguous. V was clipped by 3 bases and J by 6 bases, with 10 bases between them. CDR3 size: 14 residues. Germline V gives CDR1 SGDLS, CDR2 YYNGEE. CDR3 DNA sequence: TGTGCCAGCAGCGGAATAAGCGGTAATTCACCCCTCCACTTT. Translating it yields CASSGISGNSPLHF. The full variable domain, completed using reference TRBV9 and TRBJ1-6, is DSGVTQTPKHLITATGQRVTLRCSPRSGDLSVYWYQQSLDQGLQFLIQYYNGEERAKGNILERFSAQQFPDLHSELNLSSLELGDSALYFCASSGISGNSPLHFGNGTRLTVT.

This clone was seen a single time. This chain joins TRBV4-3 and TRBJ1-2; 9 positions agree with TRBD1. CDR1 and CDR2 from the germline V gene are LGHNA and YSLEER. The CDR3 extends over 14 amino acids. The V gene end was trimmed by 3 bases and the J gene end by 6 bases; junction bases not matched to a gene: 5. The CDR3 DNA follows: TGCGCCAGCAGCCAGCTACAGGGGGCGGATGGCTACACCTTC. Its protein product is CASSQLQGADGYTF.

This chain links TRBV7-6 with TRBJ2-2; the D gene is possibly TRBD2 (5 bases). There are 18 residues in the CDR3. Trimming took 0 bases from V and 6 from J, leaving 20 bases between them. The germline V gene encodes CDR1 SGHVS and CDR2 FNYEAQ. In nucleotides, the CDR3 is TGTGCCAGCAGCTTAGCGGCCAGCGGCCAAGCAACACCCGGGGAGCTGTTTTTT. Encoded protein: CASSLAASGQATPGELFF.

V gene TRBV29-1 combines with J gene TRBJ1-2, with 7 bases fitting TRBD1. This CDR3 comprises 14 residues. V lost 7 bases, J lost 0 bases, and 8 bases stayed unmatched. CDR1 is SQVTM, CDR2 ANQGSEA, per germline. The DNA of the CDR3 is TGCAGCGCCCACCGGACAGGACCTAACTATGGCTACACCTTC. Protein product: CSAHRTGPNYGYTF.